Listed below are T cell receptor beta chains from one sample, sequenced in a study of blood T cells in healthy people across ages. One entry per CDR3 protein results from TCRdb running MiXCR on the 5' RACE reads. Of roughly 730,000 distinct CDR3 sequences in the sample, around 50% were seen once. Material for sequencing was blood. Receptors originate from a middle-aged man in good health. The CDR3 runs from the conserved cysteine through the conserved F or W. A D gene is named only where the DNA matches it firmly. Expanded clones are given a class, and other clones once, few, many or no size at all.

D,size,J,length,V,CDR3,DNA
.,.,TRBJ2-1,16,TRBV3-1,CASSPVTGVFYNEQFF,TGTGCCAGCAGCCCAGTCACGGGAGTTTTCTACAATGAGCAGTTCTTC
TRBD1,few,TRBJ2-7,13,TRBV6-1,CASSVDRGDEQYF,TGTGCCAGCAGTGTAGACAGGGGAGACGAGCAGTACTTC
.,.,TRBJ2-5,13,TRBV10-3,CAISESTRETQYF,TGTGCCATCAGTGAGTCGACTCGAGAGACCCAGTACTTC
.,few,TRBJ2-6,15,TRBV4-3,CASSQGHSGANVLTF,TGCGCCAGCAGCCAAGGCCACTCTGGGGCCAACGTCCTGACTTTC
TRBD1,.,TRBJ2-7,14,TRBV4-2,CASSQASRGHEQYF,TGTGCCAGCAGCCAAGCTTCCAGGGGGCACGAGCAGTACTTC
.,.,TRBJ1-1,12,TRBV6-2/TRBV6-3,CASRATRGEAFF,TGTGCCAGCAGGGCAACCAGGGGTGAAGCTTTCTTT
TRBD2,few,TRBJ2-7,15,TRBV5-1,CASTPRTSGTYEQYF,TGCGCCAGCACGCCGAGGACTAGCGGTACCTACGAGCAGTACTTC
TRBD1,.,TRBJ2-2,15,TRBV5-1,CASSRGTVRAGELFF,TGCGCCAGCAGCCGAGGGACAGTGCGCGCCGGGGAGCTGTTTTTT
.,few,TRBJ2-3,14,TRBV6-4,CASSLRDSTDTQYF,TGTGCCAGCAGTCTTCGGGACAGCACAGATACGCAGTATTTT
.,.,TRBJ2-1,14,TRBV29-1,CSAGTFEQQETQFF,TGCAGCGCTGGGACATTCGAGCAACAAGAGACCCAGTTCTTC
.,.,TRBJ1-2,11,TRBV20-1,CSATLIYGYTF,TGCAGTGCTACATTAATCTATGGCTACACCTTC
.,.,TRBJ2-7,13,TRBV6-2/TRBV6-3,CASSYDRLHIQYF,TGTGCCAGCAGTTACGACAGGCTTCATATTCAGTACTTC
.,few,TRBJ2-5,14,TRBV20-1,CSASPGHLLGTQYF,TGCAGTGCTAGCCCCGGGCACCTATTGGGGACCCAGTACTTC
.,few,TRBJ1-5,14,TRBV6-4,CASSTGYGNQPQHF,TGTGCCTCAAGCACGGGGTACGGCAATCAGCCCCAGCATTTT
TRBD1,.,TRBJ1-2,14,TRBV10-3,CAISGQGYGHGYTF,TGTGCCATCAGTGGACAGGGGTATGGTCACGGCTACACCTTC
TRBD2,.,TRBJ2-3,15,TRBV6-5,CASSYPGLPADTQYF,TGTGCCAGCAGTTACCCGGGACTACCGGCGGATACGCAGTATTTT
.,.,TRBJ2-3,15,TRBV4-1,CASSQVASGTDTQYF,TGCGCCAGCAGCCAAGTCGCCTCGGGCACAGATACGCAGTATTTT
.,few,TRBJ1-5,16,TRBV20-1,CSAYYSQGRGPRRQHF,TGCAGTGCTTATTACTCTCAGGGGCGCGGGCCTAGGCGCCAGCATTTT
TRBD2,.,TRBJ2-1,13,TRBV13,CASRGVVGSEQFF,TGTGCCAGCCGGGGGGTCGTTGGGAGTGAGCAGTTCTTC
.,.,TRBJ2-7,13,TRBV7-6,CASSSTASYEQYF,TGTGCCAGCAGTTCGACAGCCTCCTACGAGCAGTACTTC
TRBD1,.,TRBJ1-2,16,TRBV7-8,CASSSEPTGMGYGYTF,TGTGCCAGCAGCTCCGAACCGACAGGGATGGGCTATGGCTACACCTTC
.,.,TRBJ2-4,15,TRBV6-2/TRBV6-3,CASSYVPGAKNIQYF,TGTGCCAGCAGTTACGTTCCGGGGGCCAAAAACATTCAGTACTTC
.,few,TRBJ2-1,15,TRBV27,CASSLYSNNYNEQFF,TGTGCCAGCAGTTTATACTCAAACAACTACAATGAGCAGTTCTTC
.,.,TRBJ2-7,16,TRBV6-5,CASSRSGRGDSYEQYF,TGTGCCAGCAGTCGCTCGGGTAGGGGGGACTCCTACGAGCAGTACTTC
TRBD2,many,TRBJ2-3,16,TRBV7-2,CASSWSRLAVTDTQYF,TGTGCCAGCAGCTGGTCGCGACTAGCGGTAACAGATACGCAGTATTTT
TRBD1,few,TRBJ2-5,14,TRBV27,CASSLRQGEETQYF,TGTGCCAGCAGCCTCAGACAGGGGGAGGAGACCCAGTACTTC
.,.,TRBJ2-7,12,TRBV5-5,CASSFRPDEQYF,TGTGCCAGCAGCTTTCGACCGGACGAGCAGTACTTC
TRBD2,.,TRBJ2-1,13,TRBV20-1,CSGTSGIYNEQFF,TGCAGTGGAACTAGCGGGATCTACAATGAGCAGTTCTTC
TRBD2,.,TRBJ2-5,16,TRBV5-1,CASSLAPELAGETQYF,TGCGCCAGCAGCTTGGCCCCAGAACTAGCGGGTGAGACCCAGTACTTC
TRBD2,.,TRBJ2-1,18,TRBV28,CASSHLSAGGISYNEQFF,TGTGCCAGCAGCCATCTATCAGCGGGAGGGATCTCCTACAATGAGCAGTTCTTC
.,few,TRBJ2-1,15,TRBV27,CASSYVPPNLNEQFF,TGTGCCAGCAGTTACGTCCCCCCTAACCTCAATGAGCAGTTCTTC
.,.,TRBJ1-2,15,TRBV7-2,CASSLGNSQPYGYTF,TGTGCCAGCAGCTTAGGTAACAGCCAACCCTATGGCTACACCTTC
.,.,TRBJ1-2,14,TRBV29-1,CSVEGRELGNGYTF,TGCAGCGTTGAAGGACGGGAATTGGGGAATGGCTACACCTTC
TRBD1,few,TRBJ2-7,14,TRBV28,CASSLRDRVFEQYF,TGTGCCAGCAGTTTAAGGGACAGGGTGTTTGAGCAGTACTTC
.,few,TRBJ2-3,13,TRBV10-3,CAIRGDGLDTQYF,TGTGCCATCAGGGGGGACGGATTAGATACGCAGTATTTT
TRBD2,many,TRBJ2-7,16,TRBV5-1,CASSFPTSGRPYEQYF,TGCGCCAGCAGCTTCCCAACTAGCGGGAGACCCTACGAGCAGTACTTC
.,.,TRBJ1-2,12,TRBV28,CASSLVNYGYTF,TGTGCCAGCAGTTTGGTGAACTATGGCTACACCTTC
TRBD1,.,TRBJ1-2,13,TRBV9,CASSVDRGDGCTF,TGTGCCAGCAGCGTGGACAGGGGAGATGGCTGCACCTTC
.,.,TRBJ2-7,19,TRBV4-1,CASSQDRSEYGGRANEQYF,TGCGCCAGCAGCCAAGATAGGTCAGAGTACGGAGGGCGAGCTAATGAGCAGTACTTC
.,.,TRBJ2-7,14,TRBV2,CASSRSPGGYEQYF,TGTGCCAGCAGTCGTTCTCCCGGGGGTTACGAGCAGTACTTC